This TCR beta chain was identified in a study of T cell repertoires in cytomegalovirus infection. Study at large: Recently identified HLA-C-restricted CMV epitopes were among the peptides used. Matching HLA type, along with CMV infection, was indicated by public TCR beta signatures. Study-wide points: Clonotype analysis showed dominance of the ex vivo response by HLA-C-restricted CMV-specific TCR beta clonotypes.

TCRdb reprocessed the reads via MiXCR and lists one record per CDR3 protein. The sample records about a million distinct CDR3 sequences, approximately 31% being singletons. Of note for this clonotype: Antigen unknown.

The CDR3 consists of 19 residues. The germline V gene encodes CDR1 SGHTA and CDR2 FQGNSA. V lost 5 bases and J lost 0; bases outside the gene matches: 16. Sample: cultured CD8+ T cells from PBMCs, taken from culture after CMV antigen stimulation. The clonotype originates from a human donor in good health (CMV status not recorded). Some clones in this sample may be carry-over from other donors' samples. This chain joins TRBV7-2 and TRBJ1-1; 9 bases are a match to TRBD1. The CDR3, as DNA: TGTGCCAGCAGCCCTTACCGGACAGGGGTGACTTCACTGAACACTGAAGCTTTCTTT. The encoded protein is CASSPYRTGVTSLNTEAFF. Variable domain in full (rest from reference TRBV7-2 and TRBJ1-1): GAGVSQSPSNKVTEKGKDVELRCDPISGHTALYWYRQSLGQGLEFLIYFQGNSAPDKSGLPSDRFSAERTGGSVSTLTIQRTQQEDSAVYLCASSPYRTGVTSLNTEAFFGQGTRLTVV.